This entry concerns a single T cell receptor (beta chain). The data stem from a study of blood T cell repertoires in COVID-19. Study information: Samples of COVID-19 (acute and convalescent) were obtained from the United States, Italy and Spain.

V lost 2 bases and J 0 bases, leaving 11 bases between the germline ends. Germline CDR1 is SGHRS and CDR2 is YFSETQ. The CDR3 runs to 15 residues. In the original processing: Nucleated cell counts were estimated from reference gene primer amplification. The protocol was immunoSEQ multiplex PCR, while the TCRdb copy is restricted to in-frame clones and leaves out a portion. D and trimming come from the DNA, and the V and J calls and clone size come from that table. Counted here are roughly 250,000 clones, 82% occurring once; the ten biggest clones make up about 5.3%. The source is a woman older than 75 with active or convalescent COVID-19. This chain joins TRBV5-1 and TRBJ1-1; D is perhaps TRBD1 (5 bases). The sequencing input was peripheral blood. CDR3 amino acids: CASSFLAGVNTEAFF. The CDR3 DNA is TGCGCCAGCAGCTTCCTTGCGGGGGTGAACACTGAAGCTTTCTTT.